These T cell receptor beta chains were read from a single sample in a study of shared clonotypes between healthy human individuals. The data were produced by immunoSEQ multiplex PCR, yet TCRdb's version contains in-frame clones alone and is incomplete. The data hold more than 400,000 clones, with around 96% observed a single time. What was sequenced was naive CD4+ T cells sorted from blood. The receptors originated from a woman in her 30s in good health. The CDR3 runs from the conserved cysteine through the conserved F or W. A D gene is named only where the DNA matches it firmly. Size values are once, few and many counts, or a class for expanded clones, and some rows have none.

.	TRBD2	TRBV28	TRBJ2-7	TGTGCCAGCAGTTTATGGTCGGGCGGGAGGGCTTATATTAATCGCGAGCAGTACTTC	CASSLWSGGRAYINREQYF
.	.	TRBV29-1	TRBJ2-2	TGCAGCGTTGGGAGGGAACACACCGGGGAGCTGTTTTTT	CSVGREHTGELFF
.	.	TRBV18	TRBJ1-4	TGTGCCAGCTCGCCTGACGCAACTAATGAAAAACTGTTTTTT	CASSPDATNEKLFF
.	TRBD2	TRBV28	TRBJ2-7	TGTGCCAGCAGGGGACTAGCGTCATACCCCCTCTACGAGCAGTACTTC	CASRGLASYPLYEQYF
.	TRBD2	TRBV28	TRBJ2-7	TGTGCCAGCAGTTCCGGGGGGGTCTTCTACGAGCAGTACTTC	CASSSGGVFYEQYF
.	TRBD2	TRBV6-5	TRBJ2-5	TGTGCCAGCAGTTATAGCGGGAGTAGGCTAGAGACCCAGTACTTC	CASSYSGSRLETQYF
.	.	TRBV19	TRBJ1-5	TGTGCCAGTAGTATAGCCAGGGCCGATCAGCCCCAGCATTTT	CASSIARADQPQHF
few	.	TRBV7-8	TRBJ1-1	TGTGCCAGCAGCTTAGTGGACACTGAAGCTTTCTTT	CASSLVDTEAFF
.	TRBD2	TRBV10-3	TRBJ2-5	TGTGCCAGTGCTTTGGCGGGAGCAGAGACCCAGTACTTC	CASALAGAETQYF
.	.	TRBV10-1	TRBJ2-1	TGCGCCAGCAGCGGGGAAGGCGGTCTCAATGAGCAGTTCTTC	CASSGEGGLNEQFF
.	.	TRBV5-5	TRBJ1-2	TGTGCCAGCAGCTCTCTCTTACAGGCTAACTATGGCTACACCTTC	CASSSLLQANYGYTF
.	.	TRBV20-1	TRBJ2-1	TGCAGTGCTCAGACGTACAATGAGCAGTTCTTC	CSAQTYNEQFF
.	TRBD1	TRBV6-6	TRBJ2-5	TGTGCCAGCAGTTTTTCGGACAGGGGGGAAGAGACCCAGTACTTC	CASSFSDRGEETQYF
.	.	TRBV10-1	TRBJ2-1	TGCGCCAGCAGTGAGTCGACGGGAGTAAGCTACAATGAGCAGTTCTTC	CASSESTGVSYNEQFF
.	.	TRBV5-4	TRBJ2-3	TGTGCCAGCAGCTTGGACTTAGATACGCAGTATTTT	CASSLDLDTQYF
.	TRBD1	TRBV28	TRBJ2-5	TGTGCCAGCAGTAGACCTGGGACAGGCCAAGAGACCCAGTACTTC	CASSRPGTGQETQYF
.	TRBD2	TRBV14	TRBJ2-7	TGTGCCAGCAACCTCCGGGGGGGCTACGAGCAGTACTTC	CASNLRGGYEQYF
.	.	TRBV7-2	TRBJ2-1	TGTGCCAGCAGCCACACAGTAAACTCCTACAATGAGCAGTTCTTC	CASSHTVNSYNEQFF
.	.	TRBV27	TRBJ1-6	TGTGCCAGCAGTTTAACAGGGTCCGAAGGATCCCTCCACTTT	CASSLTGSEGSLHF
.	.	TRBV28	TRBJ2-7	TGTGCCAGCAGTCCAGGGAGCTACGAGCAGTACTTC	CASSPGSYEQYF
once	.	TRBV27	TRBJ2-3	TGTGCCAGCAGTTTGTCCCTACTAGTAAGTCTCACAGATACGCAGTATTTT	CASSLSLLVSLTDTQYF
.	TRBD2	TRBV10-1	TRBJ2-2	TGCGCCAGCAGTGATAGCGGGAGGAACACCGGGGAGCTGTTTTTT	CASSDSGRNTGELFF
.	.	TRBV28	TRBJ1-1	TGTGCCAGCAGTACTCGAAACCGTAGGGAGGTCACTGAAGCTTTCTTT	CASSTRNRREVTEAFF
.	TRBD1	TRBV5-6	TRBJ1-1	TGTGCCAGCAGCGCTGACAGGGTCAGGACTGAAGCTTTCTTT	CASSADRVRTEAFF
.	.	TRBV5-1	TRBJ2-3	TGCGCCAGCAGCCCCGGGACTGCGGATACGCAGTATTTT	CASSPGTADTQYF
.	.	TRBV27	TRBJ2-7	TGTGCCAGCAGTTTTGGCCCAAGCTCCTACGAGCAGTACTTC	CASSFGPSSYEQYF
once	TRBD2	TRBV5-1	TRBJ2-7	TGCGCCAGCAGCTTGTTAGGGACTAGCTACGAGCAGTACTTC	CASSLLGTSYEQYF
.	.	TRBV18	TRBJ1-1	TGTGCCAGCTCACCCCCCTCGGATGTTGGGAACACTGAAGCTTTCTTT	CASSPPSDVGNTEAFF
.	TRBD2	TRBV2	TRBJ2-5	TGTGCCAGCAGTCCGGGACTAGCGGGTCTGGAGACCCAGTACTTC	CASSPGLAGLETQYF
.	TRBD2	TRBV27	TRBJ2-7	TGTGCCAGCAGTTCGCCACCGCGACTAGCGGGAGGGCCGTACGAGCAGTACTTC	CASSSPPRLAGGPYEQYF
once	.	TRBV2	TRBJ1-3	TGTGCCAGCAGCCAACAAAGGACTGGGTCTGGAAACACCATATATTTT	CASSQQRTGSGNTIYF
.	.	TRBV7-9	TRBJ1-2	TGTGCCAGCAGACAGGATGGGAACGGCCAGAGCCTATCTGTCTATGGCTACACCTTC	CASRQDGNGQSLSVYGYTF
.	.	TRBV19	TRBJ1-1	TGTGCCAGTACCCAAACTTTGCGGGGTACTGAAGCTTTCTTT	CASTQTLRGTEAFF
few	.	TRBV2	TRBJ1-5	TGTGCCAGCAGTGTTGGTCAGCCCCAGCATTTT	CASSVGQPQHF
.	.	TRBV9	TRBJ1-3	TGTGCCAGCAGCGCAACAGGGCCTGGAAACACCATATATTTT	CASSATGPGNTIYF
.	TRBD1	TRBV20-1	TRBJ1-2	TGCAGTGCCGCCGGGACAGCTGGCTACACCTTC	CSAAGTAGYTF
.	TRBD2	TRBV7-8	TRBJ2-3	TGTGCCAGCAGCTTCAAGGCCCTAGCGGCTAGCACAGATACGCAGTATTTT	CASSFKALAASTDTQYF
once	.	TRBV19	TRBJ1-5	TGTGCCAGTAGTACGGGACGGTATAGCAATCAGCCCCAGCATTTT	CASSTGRYSNQPQHF
.	.	TRBV6-5	TRBJ1-6	TGTGCCAGCAGTCTGACAGGTTGGAATTCACCCCTCCACTTT	CASSLTGWNSPLHF
once	.	TRBV28	TRBJ2-5	TGTGCCAGCAGTCCCCCCGCGCGGACCCAGTACTTC	CASSPPARTQYF
.	.	TRBV27	TRBJ1-3	TGTGCCAGCAGTCCCCGCCCTCAGGAACTCTCTGGAAACACCATATATTTT	CASSPRPQELSGNTIYF
.	.	TRBV28	TRBJ1-5	TGTGCCAGCAGTCAGGGCTTAAGCAATCAGCCCCAGCATTTT	CASSQGLSNQPQHF
.	.	TRBV11-3	TRBJ2-1	TGTGCCAGCAGCTCCCGGGGAGTACGACATGAGCAGTTCTTC	CASSSRGVRHEQFF
.	.	TRBV28	TRBJ2-7	TGTGCCAGCAGTTTACGGGGACCCTACGAGCAGTACTTC	CASSLRGPYEQYF
once	.	TRBV6-4	TRBJ2-7	TGTGCCAGCAGTGAAGAGGGAGCGGACTACGAGCAGTACTTC	CASSEEGADYEQYF
.	.	TRBV14	TRBJ2-5	TGTGCCAGCAGCGTGGGGCAGGGTGTGGTGAGTGAGACCCAGTACTTC	CASSVGQGVVSETQYF
.	.	TRBV29-1	TRBJ1-2	TGCAGCGTTGAGGAGGGGGGTTCGGGCTATGGCTACACCTTC	CSVEEGGSGYGYTF
.	TRBD1	TRBV2	TRBJ1-5	TGTGCCAGCAGTTTACAGGGGATCGGTCAGCCCCAGCATTTT	CASSLQGIGQPQHF
.	.	TRBV5-8	TRBJ1-3	TGTGCCAGCAGCTTGGCCGGGACACCCTCTGGAAACACCATATATTTT	CASSLAGTPSGNTIYF
.	.	TRBV18	TRBJ2-7	TGTGCCAGCTCACCTCTGCAGGCGAGCTCCTACGAGCAGTACTTC	CASSPLQASSYEQYF
.	TRBD1	TRBV11-2	TRBJ1-2	TGTGCCAGCAGCTTAGGCACAGGGGGCAACTATGGCTACACCTTC	CASSLGTGGNYGYTF
.	TRBD1	TRBV2	TRBJ2-6	TGTGCCAGCGGACCGGGACAGGGGGAGTCTGGGGCCAACGTCCTGACTTTC	CASGPGQGESGANVLTF
.	.	TRBV6-1	TRBJ1-5	TGTGCCAGCAGCCCGCCAGGGGTTCGGCCCCAGCATTTT	CASSPPGVRPQHF